These 18 T cell receptor beta chains were sequenced from one sample in a study of long-term antiretroviral therapy in people with HIV. Running of the v3.0 immunoSEQ assay took place at survey level. This table comes from immunoSEQ multiplex PCR, and its TCRdb copy is limited to in-frame clones, with some not included. The sample has fewer than 30,000 clones, 65% to 85% seen once; the top ten hold more than 7.5%. The source material was unsorted PBMCs, sampled almost 2.9 years after starting antiretroviral therapy. Every receptor here comes from a man aged 25 to 45 with HIV.

The genes are TRBV13 and TRBJ2-1; no firm D call. Trimming removed 2 bases from V and 6 bases from J, with 8 bases in between. The CDR3 covers 13 residues. The germline gives CDR1 PRHDT, CDR2 FYEKMQ (reference sequence). The CDR3, as DNA: TGTGCCAGCAGCTTATATATGGGCAATGAGCAGTTCTTC. It encodes CASSLYMGNEQFF. Complete variable domain (other parts from reference TRBV13 and TRBJ2-1): AAGVIQSPRHLIKEKRETATLKCYPIPRHDTVYWYQQGPGQDPQFLISFYEKMQSDKGSIPDRFSAQQFSDYHSELNMSSLELGDSALYFCASSLYMGNEQFFGPGTRLTVL.

The V call is TRBV7-2, the J call TRBJ2-3; D is uncertain. The germline CDR1 and CDR2 sequences are SGHTA and FQGNSA. This CDR3 has 16 amino acids. Trimming took 1 base from V and 0 from J, leaving 11 bases between them. DNA of the CDR3: TGTGCCAGCAGCTTAGATGCCTTCTTCAGCACAGATACGCAGTATTTT. Protein: CASSLDAFFSTDTQYF.

In this sample, this clone turned up a few times. The rearrangement joins TRBV6-5 to TRBJ1-1; TRBD1 aligns across 7 bases. Germline assignment: CDR1 MNHEY and CDR2 SVGAGI. This CDR3 spans 14 amino acids. Losses at the gene ends were 6 bases for V and 1 base for J; bases not matched to a gene: 5. CDR3 loop: CASSPGQQNTEAFF. CDR3 coding DNA: TGTGCCAGCAGCCCGGGACAGCAGAACACTGAAGCTTTCTTT.

This chain joins TRBV6-5 and TRBJ1-6, with D possibly TRBD1 on 6 matching bases. The CDR3 length is 13 residues. V gave up 6 bases and J gave up 10 bases, with 13 bases separating them. In germline, CDR1 is MNHEY, CDR2 SVGAGI. This CDR3 reads CASRQGNNSPLHF. CDR3 DNA: TGTGCCAGCAGACAGGGTAACAACTCACCCCTCCACTTT.

CDR3 sequence: CASSLRGQQSTDTQYF. CDR3 nucleotides: TGCGCCAGCAGCCTACGGGGGCAACAGAGCACAGATACGCAGTATTTT. The chain employs TRBV4-1 and TRBJ2-3, with D perhaps given as TRBD1 or TRBD2 (6 bases each). Between the trimmed V and J ends, which lost 4 bases and 0 bases, there was a span of 14 bases. Looked up from germline, CDR1 is MGHRA and CDR2 is YSYEKL. The CDR3 runs to 16 residues.

J is TRBJ1-4 and V is TRBV5-4, with 8 bases lining up with TRBD1. From germline, CDR1 is SGHNT and CDR2 YYREEE (reference sequence). The J segment lost 0 bases and the V segment lost 0 bases, leaving 4 bases of the junction unmatched. The CDR3 extends over 17 amino acids. The CDR3 DNA reads TGTGCCAGCAGCTTGGGGACAGGGCTCCCAACTAATGAAAAACTGTTTTTT. It specifies CASSLGTGLPTNEKLFF.

The rearrangement joins TRBV6-5 to TRBJ1-4; D might be TRBD1 (5 bases). V gave up 2 bases and J gave up 7 bases, with 11 bases separating them. The CDR3 loop spans 14 amino acids. CDR1 and CDR2 from the germline V gene are MNHEY and SVGAGI. The CDR3: CASSYGRVGEKLFF. The CDR3, as DNA: TGTGCCAGCAGTTACGGCAGGGTTGGTGAAAAACTGTTTTTT.

V and J are TRBV15 and TRBJ1-4, with D tentatively TRBD1 (6 bases). CDR3 length equals 15 residues. Trimming pared 3 bases from V and 4 bases from J, leaving 12 bases between. Germline V gives CDR1 LNHNV, CDR2 YYDKDF (reference sequence). As DNA, the CDR3 is TGTGCCACCAGCAGTCAGAGACAGGTTAATGAAAAACTGTTTTTT. It yields the protein CATSSQRQVNEKLFF.

Worth noting for this clone: At one end, the junction sequence differs from germline, possibly due to a read error. The CDR3: CASSLEGTSKGF. The CDR3 DNA sequence: TGTGCCAGCAGCTTAGAAGGGACTAGTAAGGGCTTC. The V and J genes are TRBV11-2 and TRBJ2-7; 8 bases are shared with TRBD2. The CDR3 has 12 amino acids. The germline gives CDR1 SGHAT, CDR2 FQNNGV. The whole variable domain, filled in from reference TRBV11-2 and TRBJ2-7, reads EAGVAQSPRYKIIEKRQSVAFWCNPISGHATLYWYQQILGQGPKLLIQFQNNGVVDDSQLPKDRFSAERLKGVDSTLKIQPAKLEDSAVYLCASSLEGTSKGFGPGTRLTVT.

The chain is built from TRBV28 and TRBJ1-6, with D perhaps matching TRBD1 (6 bases). Deletions cut 6 bases from V and 7 bases from J, with 13 bases between. The CDR3 extends over 14 amino acids. Germline assignment: CDR1 MDHEN and CDR2 SYDVKM. CDR3: CASRTGTQNSPLHF. DNA of the CDR3: TGTGCCAGCAGGACCGGGACACAGAATTCACCCCTCCACTTT.

Turning to this clone: The junction does not match germline at one end; this may be a read error. This rearrangement joins TRBV7-9 to TRBJ1-5, with TRBD1 as a possible D gene (5 bases). The germline CDR1 and CDR2 sequences are SEHNR and FQNEAQ (reference sequence). The CDR3 runs 13 residues. The CDR3 is CRHGTHSNQPQHF. CDR3 bases: TGCAGACACGGGACCCATAGCAATCAGCCCCAGCATTTT.

This clone was recorded only once. The chain combines TRBV30 with TRBJ2-4, with 9 bases aligning to TRBD2. V lost 0 bases, J lost 3 bases, and 6 bases stayed unmatched. CDR1 and CDR2 from the germline V gene are GTSNPN and SVGIG (reference sequence). The CDR3 has 16 residues. The CDR3 spells CAWSVDLAGVKNIQYF. The CDR3 DNA is TGTGCCTGGAGTGTAGATTTAGCGGGAGTCAAAAACATTCAGTACTTC.

The rearrangement joins TRBV7-2 to TRBJ2-1; D may be TRBD1 or TRBD2 (5 bases each). V lost 5 bases and J 0 bases, leaving 11 bases between the germline ends. Germline CDR1 SGHTA, CDR2 FQGNSA. This CDR3 is 15 amino acids long. The CDR3 region is CASSTRDPSYNEQFF. The CDR3 DNA follows: TGTGCCAGCAGCACCCGGGACCCCTCCTACAATGAGCAGTTCTTC. Full variable domain (rest looked up from reference TRBV7-2 and TRBJ2-1): GAGVSQSPSNKVTEKGKDVELRCDPISGHTALYWYRQSLGQGLEFLIYFQGNSAPDKSGLPSDRFSAERTGGSVSTLTIQRTQQEDSAVYLCASSTRDPSYNEQFFGPGTRLTVL.

The chain is built from TRBV6-6 and TRBJ1-5, with TRBD1 matching 8 bases. The CDR3 length is 14 residues. CDR1 MNHNY and CDR2 SVGAGI come from the germline V gene (reference sequence). Germline trimming cut 9 bases from V and 4 bases from J; bases unmatched to any gene: 8. The CDR3 sequence: CASSGQGSNQPQHF. As DNA, the CDR3 is TGTGCCAGTTCCGGACAGGGCTCTAATCAGCCCCAGCATTTT.

V gene TRBV2 combines with J gene TRBJ2-1; D is perhaps TRBD1 (6 bases). CDR1 is SNHLY and CDR2 is FYNNEI in the germline V gene. The germline V and J ends were trimmed by 2 bases and 9 bases, with 20 bases remaining between them. The CDR3 consists of 16 residues. CDR3 in amino acids: CASSEMGSGVSGEQFF. In DNA form, the CDR3 reads TGTGCCAGCAGTGAAATGGGGTCAGGGGTAAGTGGTGAGCAGTTCTTC.

The gene calls are TRBV6-5 and TRBJ2-7, with D perhaps matching TRBD2 (5 bases). The CDR3 spans 13 residues. In germline, CDR1 is MNHEY, CDR2 SVGAGI. Trimming pared 8 bases from V and 5 bases from J, leaving 16 bases between. The CDR3: CASWETKRNEQYF. The CDR3 DNA reads TGTGCCAGCTGGGAGACCAAGAGAAACGAGCAGTACTTC.

This clone was found a few times. This chain links TRBV5-5 with TRBJ1-2, with a tentative D call TRBD1 (6 bases). V lost 2 bases and J 2 bases, leaving 13 bases between the germline ends. CDR3 length: 15 amino acids. Germline CDR1 and CDR2: SGHKS and YYEKEE (reference sequence). CDR3 nucleotides: TGTGCCAGCAGCTTAACCGGGACAATCAACTATGGCTACACCTTC. This sequence encodes CASSLTGTINYGYTF.

The CDR3: CANPDRGHGANVLTF. DNA of the CDR3: TGTGCCAACCCGGACAGGGGGCATGGGGCCAACGTCCTGACTTTC. The V gene is TRBV19, the J gene TRBJ2-6; 11 positions match TRBD1. In germline, CDR1 is LNHDA, CDR2 SQIVND (reference sequence). V was clipped by 10 bases and J by 3 bases; unmatched bases: 5. The CDR3 loop spans 15 amino acids.